This T cell receptor beta chain was identified in a study of PD-1 blockade in classical Hodgkin lymphoma. General study results and limits: The causes of the repertoire differences, possibly disease activity or prior therapy, remain undefined. Exclusion was the outcome for patients who began nivolumab under 1 year after ASCT. The study found that TCR diversity rose significantly by C4D1 in CD4+ but not CD8+ cells.

Relapse was seen in all patients after autologous stem cell transplantation, and brentuximab vedotin exposure was variable. After thawing, PBMCs were subjected to magnetic negative selection to isolate CD8+ T cells. V shed 6 bases and J shed 1 base, with 10 bases lying between them. The CDR3 consists of 14 residues. Measured with immunoSEQ multiplex PCR; TCRdb has only the in-frame clones, and not every one. The sample has about 2,800 clones; under 75% are singletons. Note on this clone: Its antigen is still unknown.

The TCR sequence derives from a human donor with classical Hodgkin lymphoma. The sequencing here drew on CD8+ T cells from blood, taken at baseline. The chain couples TRBV6-7 to TRBJ1-3; D unclear. TRBV6-7 is designated an ORF whose function remains uncertain. In DNA, the CDR3 is TGTGCCAGCAGCAAGACGGATTCTGGAAACACCATATATTTT. This encodes CASSKTDSGNTIYF.